This T cell receptor (beta chain) was identified in a study of CD8 T cells in ankylosing spondylitis. Trimming at V came to 5 bases and at J to 4 bases, leaving 2 bases not matched to a gene. This CDR3 comprises 13 residues. General study points: A subset of motif variants has previously been described in the synovial fluid and blood of reactive arthritis. A TCR beta motif of fewer than ten highly homologous variants appeared characteristic of ankylosing spondylitis blood. Reportedly, disease-linked clones are significantly enriched in ankylosing spondylitis patients' matched synovial fluid.

This clonotype was picked up a small number of times. Its matching antigen is unknown. TCRdb recomputed calls from the 5' RACE reads with MiXCR, one row per CDR3 protein. This sample carries about 450,000 distinct CDR3 sequences, 26% of them seen once, and the ten largest clones take about 0.92%. Source material: blood, either unsorted or a sorted T cell fraction (not recorded which). The receptor was isolated from a male donor with ankylosing spondylitis. The V gene is TRBV12-3 or TRBV12-4, the J gene TRBJ1-1; 9 bases fit TRBD1. The CDR3 sequence: CASSQDRGTEAFF. Here the CDR3 DNA reads TGTGCCAGCAGTCAGGACAGGGGCACTGAAGCTTTCTTT.